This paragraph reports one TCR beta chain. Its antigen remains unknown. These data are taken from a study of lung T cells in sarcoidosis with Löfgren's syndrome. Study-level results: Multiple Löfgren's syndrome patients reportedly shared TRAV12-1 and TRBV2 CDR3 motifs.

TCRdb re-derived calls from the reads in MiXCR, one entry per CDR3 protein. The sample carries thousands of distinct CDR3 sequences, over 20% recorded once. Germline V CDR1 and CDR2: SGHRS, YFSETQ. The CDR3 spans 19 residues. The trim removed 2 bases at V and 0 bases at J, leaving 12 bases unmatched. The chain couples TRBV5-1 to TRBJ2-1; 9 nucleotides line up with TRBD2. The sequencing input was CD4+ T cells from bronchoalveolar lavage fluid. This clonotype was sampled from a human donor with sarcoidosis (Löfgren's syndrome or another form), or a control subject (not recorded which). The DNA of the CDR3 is TGCGCCAGCAGCTTAGGCAGCGGGGGGTCTCAAAGCTCCTACAATGAGCAGTTCTTC. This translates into CASSLGSGGSQSSYNEQFF.